This TCR beta chain was sequenced for a study of blood T cells in healthy people across ages. Background on the study: Using template switching, researchers captured about one barcoded beta molecule for each two T cells. Broader study findings: Greater diversity and more naive CD4+ cells were seen in long-lived donors than in aged donors.

As concerns this clonotype: The antigen is unknown.

A second PCR, run for 7 to 11 cycles, used a sample-barcoded 5' primer plus a J-beta primer mix. TCRdb ran MiXCR on the 5' RACE reads and lists one entry per CDR3 protein. The sample lists about 780,000 distinct CDR3 sequences; approximately 67% were seen once. Approximately 10 milliliters was the volume of peripheral blood drawn from each donor. This CDR3 comprises 12 residues. Per the germline V gene, CDR1 is SGHDN and CDR2 is FVKESK. The germline V and J ends were trimmed by 4 bases and 5 bases, with 6 bases remaining between them. This chain connects TRBV14 to TRBJ2-1, with D uncertain. The source is a man aged 25 to 45 in good health. The specimen sequenced was blood. This CDR3 is CASSPNHNEQFF. The DNA of the CDR3 is TGTGCCAGCAGCCCAAACCACAATGAGCAGTTCTTC.